These T cell receptor beta chains were read from a single sample in a study of blood T cell repertoires in COVID-19. TCRdb's copy holds only in-frame clones and misses some; the assay was immunoSEQ multiplex PCR. Of a few hundred thousand clones in the sample, 80% to 90% were seen once. The sequencing input was peripheral blood. Receptor source: a man aged 45 to 65 with active or convalescent COVID-19. The CDR3 runs from the conserved cysteine through the conserved F or W. The D gene is left open where the match is weak. Not all rows give a size; the values are once, few, many and, for expanded clones, a class.

d_call: -; clone_size: -; v_call: TRBV6-5; j_call: TRBJ1-4; cdr3_aa: CASRGGGAGEKLFF; cdr3_nt: TGTGCCAGCAGAGGAGGGGGGGCTGGTGAAAAACTGTTTTTT
d_call: TRBD2; clone_size: -; v_call: TRBV5-1; j_call: TRBJ2-7; cdr3_aa: CASSPLAGFGEQYF; cdr3_nt: TGCGCCAGCAGCCCACTAGCGGGATTTGGCGAGCAGTACTTC
d_call: TRBD1; clone_size: -; v_call: TRBV7-9; j_call: TRBJ2-3; cdr3_aa: CASSFGQGTDTQYF; cdr3_nt: TGTGCCAGCAGCTTTGGACAGGGGACAGATACGCAGTATTTT
d_call: TRBD1; clone_size: -; v_call: TRBV24-1; j_call: TRBJ1-2; cdr3_aa: CATSDFGTAHGYTF; cdr3_nt: TGTGCCACCAGTGATTTCGGGACAGCTCATGGCTACACCTTC
d_call: -; clone_size: -; v_call: TRBV5-1; j_call: TRBJ2-5; cdr3_aa: CASSFAGETQYF; cdr3_nt: TGCGCCAGCAGCTTCGCGGGTGAGACCCAGTACTTC
d_call: TRBD1; clone_size: -; v_call: TRBV5-1; j_call: TRBJ1-4; cdr3_aa: CASSLGGTANEKLFF; cdr3_nt: TGCGCCAGCAGCTTGGGGGGGACAGCTAATGAAAAACTGTTTTTT
d_call: TRBD1; clone_size: -; v_call: TRBV7-9; j_call: TRBJ1-6; cdr3_aa: CASSLTGDSPLHF; cdr3_nt: TGTGCCAGCAGCCTCACAGGGGATTCACCCCTCCACTTT
d_call: TRBD2; clone_size: -; v_call: TRBV5-4; j_call: TRBJ2-3; cdr3_aa: CASSLTSGGVSTDTQYF; cdr3_nt: TGTGCCAGCAGCTTGACTAGCGGGGGTGTAAGCACAGATACGCAGTATTTT
d_call: TRBD1; clone_size: -; v_call: TRBV6-2/TRBV6-3; j_call: TRBJ1-2; cdr3_aa: CASSYDRDREKSGYTF; cdr3_nt: TGTGCCAGCAGTTACGACCGGGACAGGGAAAAGTCTGGCTACACCTTC
d_call: -; clone_size: -; v_call: TRBV28; j_call: TRBJ1-1; cdr3_aa: CASSLPMNTEAFF; cdr3_nt: TGTGCCAGCAGTCTACCGATGAACACTGAAGCTTTCTTT
d_call: TRBD1; clone_size: -; v_call: TRBV5-1; j_call: TRBJ1-2; cdr3_aa: CASSSGQGFGLDYGYTF; cdr3_nt: TGCGCCAGCAGCTCAGGACAGGGATTCGGTCTCGACTATGGCTACACCTTC
d_call: -; clone_size: -; v_call: TRBV6-5; j_call: TRBJ2-7; cdr3_aa: CASSYSLGSSYEQYF; cdr3_nt: TGTGCCAGCAGTTACAGTCTGGGGAGCTCCTACGAGCAGTACTTC
d_call: -; clone_size: -; v_call: TRBV19; j_call: TRBJ1-1; cdr3_aa: CASSSGVLTEAFF; cdr3_nt: TGTGCCAGTAGTTCAGGCGTGCTGACTGAAGCTTTCTTT
d_call: -; clone_size: -; v_call: TRBV5-1; j_call: TRBJ2-3; cdr3_aa: CASKRGGGDTDTQYF; cdr3_nt: TGCGCCAGTAAAAGGGGTGGAGGGGACACAGATACGCAGTATTTT
d_call: TRBD2; clone_size: -; v_call: TRBV6-5; j_call: TRBJ2-1; cdr3_aa: CASSWTSGSIGEQFF; cdr3_nt: TGTGCCAGCAGTTGGACTAGCGGGAGTATTGGTGAGCAGTTCTTC
d_call: -; clone_size: -; v_call: TRBV11-2; j_call: TRBJ1-2; cdr3_aa: CASSSDISYGYTF; cdr3_nt: TGTGCCAGCAGCTCGGACATATCCTATGGCTACACCTTC
d_call: -; clone_size: -; v_call: TRBV5-4; j_call: TRBJ1-2; cdr3_aa: CASSPQGQGDYGYTF; cdr3_nt: TGTGCCAGCAGCCCACAGGGTCAAGGGGACTATGGCTACACCTTC
d_call: -; clone_size: -; v_call: TRBV4-3; j_call: TRBJ2-1; cdr3_aa: CASSQQRSSDEQFF; cdr3_nt: TGCGCCAGCAGCCAACAACGTAGCAGCGATGAGCAGTTCTTC
d_call: -; clone_size: -; v_call: TRBV29-1; j_call: TRBJ2-5; cdr3_aa: CSVGQEGTQYF; cdr3_nt: TGCAGCGTTGGACAGGAAGGGACCCAGTACTTC
d_call: TRBD1; clone_size: -; v_call: TRBV6-5; j_call: TRBJ1-1; cdr3_aa: CASISRGQAEAFF; cdr3_nt: TGTGCCAGCATTAGTCGGGGACAGGCCGAAGCTTTCTTT
d_call: -; clone_size: -; v_call: TRBV10-3; j_call: TRBJ1-4; cdr3_aa: CAISDFFPRERLSEKLFF; cdr3_nt: TGTGCCATCAGTGACTTCTTCCCCCGGGAGCGTCTAAGCGAAAAACTGTTTTTT
d_call: TRBD2; clone_size: -; v_call: TRBV14; j_call: TRBJ2-1; cdr3_aa: CASSQEGTSVDNEQFF; cdr3_nt: TGTGCCAGCAGCCAAGAGGGGACTAGCGTGGACAATGAGCAGTTCTTC
d_call: TRBD1; clone_size: -; v_call: TRBV10-3; j_call: TRBJ1-1; cdr3_aa: CATTGGFTEAFF; cdr3_nt: TGTGCCACAACAGGGGGGTTCACTGAAGCTTTCTTT
d_call: -; clone_size: -; v_call: TRBV6-5; j_call: TRBJ2-2; cdr3_aa: CASSYSRNTGELFF; cdr3_nt: TGTGCCAGCAGTTACTCGAGGAACACCGGGGAGCTGTTTTTT
d_call: -; clone_size: -; v_call: TRBV5-1; j_call: TRBJ1-4; cdr3_aa: CASSLRGGINEKLFF; cdr3_nt: TGCGCCAGCAGCTTGCGGGGGGGAATTAATGAAAAACTGTTTTTT
d_call: -; clone_size: -; v_call: TRBV4-1; j_call: TRBJ1-6; cdr3_aa: CASSQEGGSGSNSPLHF; cdr3_nt: TGCGCCAGCAGCCAAGAGGGGGGGTCTGGCTCAAATTCACCCCTCCACTTT
d_call: -; clone_size: few; v_call: TRBV5-6; j_call: TRBJ1-6; cdr3_aa: CASSLAGTNYNSPLHF; cdr3_nt: TGTGCCAGCAGCTTGGCCGGGACAAACTATAATTCACCCCTCCACTTT
d_call: TRBD1; clone_size: -; v_call: TRBV10-3; j_call: TRBJ1-1; cdr3_aa: CAISESDRGGTEAFF; cdr3_nt: TGTGCCATCAGTGAGTCTGACAGGGGTGGCACTGAAGCTTTCTTT
d_call: TRBD1; clone_size: -; v_call: TRBV3-1/TRBV3-2; j_call: TRBJ1-1; cdr3_aa: CASSPLGQGRTEAFF; cdr3_nt: TGTGCCAGCAGCCCCCTTGGACAGGGTAGGACTGAAGCTTTCTTT
d_call: -; clone_size: -; v_call: TRBV2; j_call: TRBJ2-1; cdr3_aa: CASREIGTSYNEQFF; cdr3_nt: TGTGCCAGCAGGGAAATCGGGACTTCCTACAATGAGCAGTTCTTC
d_call: TRBD1; clone_size: -; v_call: TRBV27; j_call: TRBJ1-6; cdr3_aa: CASKPRDRENSPLHF; cdr3_nt: TGTGCCAGCAAGCCCCGGGACAGGGAGAATTCACCCCTCCACTTT
d_call: -; clone_size: -; v_call: TRBV4-2; j_call: TRBJ1-5; cdr3_aa: CASSHSGSNQPQHF; cdr3_nt: TGTGCCAGCAGCCACTCAGGGAGCAATCAGCCCCAGCATTTT
d_call: -; clone_size: -; v_call: TRBV7-2; j_call: TRBJ1-4; cdr3_aa: CASSLEGGAVATNEKLFF; cdr3_nt: TGTGCCAGCAGCTTAGAGGGGGGGGCAGTTGCAACTAATGAAAAACTGTTTTTT
d_call: TRBD2; clone_size: -; v_call: TRBV6-2/TRBV6-3; j_call: TRBJ2-1; cdr3_aa: CASSYFRAGTSGYNEQFF; cdr3_nt: TGTGCCAGCAGTTACTTTCGGGCCGGGACTAGCGGTTACAATGAGCAGTTCTTC
d_call: -; clone_size: -; v_call: TRBV18; j_call: TRBJ1-2; cdr3_aa: CASSPRSGVYGYTF; cdr3_nt: TGTGCCAGCTCACCACGGTCCGGGGTCTATGGCTACACCTTC
d_call: -; clone_size: -; v_call: TRBV18; j_call: TRBJ1-1; cdr3_aa: CASSPGSSQGNTEAFF; cdr3_nt: TGTGCCAGCTCACCCGGGAGTTCTCAGGGGAACACTGAAGCTTTCTTT
d_call: TRBD2; clone_size: -; v_call: TRBV6-6; j_call: TRBJ2-2; cdr3_aa: CASSRTSGSSDTGELFF; cdr3_nt: TGTGCCAGCAGTCGGACTAGCGGGAGTTCCGACACCGGGGAGCTGTTTTTT
d_call: TRBD1; clone_size: -; v_call: TRBV6-5; j_call: TRBJ1-5; cdr3_aa: CASGRTGGNQPQHF; cdr3_nt: TGTGCCAGCGGGAGAACAGGGGGCAATCAGCCCCAGCATTTT
d_call: -; clone_size: -; v_call: TRBV11-1; j_call: TRBJ2-1; cdr3_aa: CASSLVAAGYNEQFF; cdr3_nt: TGTGCCAGCAGCTTAGTGGCTGCGGGATACAATGAGCAGTTCTTC
d_call: TRBD1; clone_size: -; v_call: TRBV7-2; j_call: TRBJ1-5; cdr3_aa: CASSFRPGGRQPQHF; cdr3_nt: TGTGCCAGCAGCTTCAGGCCAGGGGGCCGTCAGCCCCAGCATTTT
d_call: -; clone_size: once; v_call: TRBV5-1; j_call: TRBJ2-1; cdr3_aa: CASSSYRTSHPPDEQFF; cdr3_nt: TGCGCCAGCAGCTCCTATCGTACTAGTCACCCTCCCGATGAGCAGTTCTTC
d_call: -; clone_size: -; v_call: TRBV6-6; j_call: TRBJ1-2; cdr3_aa: CASSYGPSSYTF; cdr3_nt: TGTGCCAGCAGTTATGGGCCCTCAAGCTACACCTTC